This entry lists 20 T cell receptor beta chains sequenced from one sample in a study of regulatory T cells in long-lasting Graves disease. Arm-PCR of CDR3 regions and iRepertoire HTBI primers were used to build TCR beta libraries. Via MiXCR, TCRdb re-called the multiplex PCR reads, giving one row per CDR3 protein. The sample contains 400,000 or so distinct CDR3 sequences, roughly 20% of which appear only once. Time point here: persistent/refractory GD, antithyroid drugs over 5 years with positive TRAb. Researchers made the TCR library from RNA that was extracted from PBMCs. Sequenced material: peripheral blood mononuclear cells (PBMCs), taken when the disease was refractory, from a patient treated with antithyroid drugs. The source of these receptors is a female donor with Graves disease.

Many counts were recorded for this clonotype. The CDR3 region is CASSERGDGTQYF. The CDR3 DNA reads as TGTGCCAGCAGTGAAAGGGGTGATGGGACCCAGTACTTC. The chain uses TRBV2 and TRBJ2-5, with TRBD1 as a possible D gene (5 bases). This CDR3 has 13 amino acids. Germline lookup yields CDR1 SNHLY and CDR2 FYNNEI. Trimming stripped 2 bases from V and 7 bases from J, with 11 bases between.

This chain connects TRBV7-3 to TRBJ2-1, with D unclear. CDR1 SGHTA and CDR2 FQGTGA come from the germline V gene. The CDR3 runs to 14 residues. Trimming took off 2 bases at V and 5 bases at J, with 10 bases between the two ends. The CDR3 DNA reads as TGTGCCAGCAGCTTATTCGCAGGAGACAATGAGCAGTTCTTC. Encoded protein: CASSLFAGDNEQFF.

This clonotype was seen ten or more times. This chain links TRBV2 with TRBJ1-6; 8 bases fit TRBD1. This CDR3 spans 13 amino acids. CDR1 and CDR2 (germline): SNHLY, FYNNEI. The J segment lost 8 bases and the V segment lost 7 bases, leaving 4 bases of the junction unmatched. The chain's CDR3 is CASTQGADSPLHF. CDR3 nucleotides: TGTGCCAGCACCCAGGGGGCGGATTCACCCCTCCACTTT.

The sample holds many counts of this clonotype. The rearrangement joins TRBV12-3 or TRBV12-4 to TRBJ2-5; TRBD2 is a possible D gene (5 bases). This CDR3 spans 11 amino acids. Trimming removed 4 bases from V and 7 bases from J, with 7 bases in between. CDR3 sequence (DNA): TGTGCCAGCAGTTGGGAGTGGACCCAGTACTTC. It encodes CASSWEWTQYF.

This clonotype was counted only a few times. This chain's CDR3 is CASSQTPGQQETQYF. The CDR3 DNA reads as TGTGCCAGCAGCCAAACACCGGGACAGCAAGAGACCCAGTACTTC. V and J are TRBV7-9 and TRBJ2-5; TRBD1 agrees at 7 bases. With V trimmed by 5 bases and J by 2 bases, 8 bases remained unmatched. Germline CDR1 and CDR2: SEHNR and FQNEAQ (reference sequence). The CDR3 is 15 amino acids.

This clonotype occurred a few times. V gene TRBV25-1 combines with J gene TRBJ1-3; D gene ambiguous. Germline CDR1 is MGHDK and CDR2 is SYGVNS. The CDR3 extends over 14 amino acids. With 7 bases removed from V and 0 bases from J, the gap between germline ends came to 10 bases. The CDR3 bases are TGTGCCAGCACCGAAGGTAGCTCTGGAAACACCATATATTTT. It specifies CASTEGSSGNTIYF.

The gene calls are TRBV9 and TRBJ2-7, with TRBD1 matching over 9 bases. Germline CDR1 reads SGDLS; CDR2 reads YYNGEE. CDR3 length equals 16 residues. V lost 0 bases, J lost 5 bases, and 9 bases stayed unmatched. The CDR3 is CASSVGQGVFLDEQYF. The CDR3 coding sequence is TGTGCCAGCAGCGTAGGACAGGGGGTGTTCCTAGACGAGCAGTACTTC.

The table lists this clonotype with many counts. J is TRBJ2-7 and V is TRBV2, with D tentatively TRBD1 (5 bases). Germline V gives CDR1 SNHLY, CDR2 FYNNEI. The CDR3 spans 13 residues. The germline V and J ends were trimmed by 6 bases and 2 bases, with 11 bases remaining between them. Written as DNA, the CDR3 is TGTGCCAGCAGAGAGGACACTGCCTACGAGCAGTACTTC. As protein: CASREDTAYEQYF.

The table lists this clonotype with a few counts. The genes are TRBV27 and TRBJ2-5; D may be TRBD2 (6 bases). CDR3 size: 16 residues. The ends were cut back, 0 bases at V and 2 bases at J, with 13 bases in the middle. CDR1 and CDR2 from the germline V gene are MNHEY and SMNVEV (reference sequence). The CDR3 coding sequence is TGTGCCAGCAGTTTATCACCGGGAGAACGTCAAGAGACCCAGTACTTC. Translation gives CASSLSPGERQETQYF.

Remarks on this clonotype: At one end, the junction sequence differs from germline, possibly due to a read error. This rearrangement joins TRBV10-3 to TRBJ2-7; D is perhaps TRBD1 (6 bases). The germline V gene encodes CDR1 ENHRY and CDR2 SYGVKD. This CDR3 region has 13 residues. CDR3 coding DNA: TGTGCCGTCGGGACATCGGGCGCCTACGAGCAGCACTTC. Its translation: CAVGTSGAYEQHF.

The chain links TRBV10-2 to TRBJ1-5; D remains ambiguous. From germline, CDR1 is WSHSY and CDR2 SAAADI. The CDR3 is 13 residues long. V lost 2 bases to trimming and J lost 6 bases, with 8 bases between them. In DNA, the CDR3 is TGCGCCAGCAGTGAGACGCGGATTCAGCCCCAGCATTTT. It specifies CASSETRIQPQHF.

In its sample, this clonotype was seen a few times. This chain joins TRBV30 and TRBJ2-5; maybe TRBD1 (5 bases). The germline V gene encodes CDR1 GTSNPN and CDR2 SVGIG (reference sequence). The CDR3 is 15 amino acids. V dropped 4 bases and J dropped 0 bases, with 15 bases sitting between them. CDR3 in DNA: TGTGCCTGGAACCTAGGACACCTGTACCAAGAGACCCAGTACTTC. As protein: CAWNLGHLYQETQYF.

This chain joins TRBV25-1 and TRBJ2-7; TRBD2 matches 14 bases. The CDR3 spans 16 residues. Germline assignment: CDR1 MGHDK and CDR2 SYGVNS. Trimming at V came to 1 base and at J to 6 bases, leaving 5 bases not matched to a gene. Written as DNA, the CDR3 is TGTGCCAGCAGTGAATGGGGGACTAGCGGGAGAATCGAGCAGTACTTC. Translation: CASSEWGTSGRIEQYF.

This clonotype was observed at least ten times. The rearrangement uses TRBV28 and TRBJ2-7; perhaps TRBD2 as D (6 bases). This CDR3 has 14 amino acids. Per the germline V gene, CDR1 is MDHEN and CDR2 is SYDVKM. With 2 bases removed from V and 5 bases from J, the gap between germline ends came to 13 bases. The DNA of the CDR3 is TGTGCCAGCAGTTTAGGGCTAGCGAGCCACGAGCAGTACTTC. Translating gives CASSLGLASHEQYF.

The chain uses TRBV20-1 and TRBJ1-6; D perhaps matches TRBD1 (5 bases). This CDR3 contains 16 residues. Germline-derived CDR1 and CDR2 are DFQATT and SNEGSKA (reference sequence). Trimming cost V 2 bases and J 3 bases, with 14 bases left between them. The CDR3 loop reads CSARQGLSFYNSPLHF. The CDR3 bases are TGCAGTGCTAGACAGGGTTTAAGCTTCTATAATTCACCCCTCCACTTT.

This clonotype was counted ten times or more. The chain combines TRBV6-2 or TRBV6-3 with TRBJ1-1; tentative D call: TRBD1 (6 bases). This CDR3 is built from 16 residues. Germline assignment: CDR1 MNHEY and CDR2 SVGEGT. V dropped 2 bases and J dropped 5 bases, with 18 bases sitting between them. This CDR3 reads CASSYPGQFSVTEAFF. In nucleotides, the CDR3 is TGTGCCAGCAGTTACCCCGGACAGTTTTCGGTAACTGAAGCTTTCTTT.

This clonotype has ten or more counts. CDR3 sequence reads: CASSSLAGAVGTGELFF. The CDR3 DNA reads as TGTGCCAGCAGCTCACTAGCGGGAGCGGTTGGCACCGGGGAGCTGTTTTTT. This chain uses TRBV5-6 with TRBJ2-2, with 11 bases identical to TRBD2. Germline CDR1 is SGHDT and CDR2 is YYEEEE. V shed 3 bases, J shed 4 bases, and the junction held 8 bases outside the gene matches. There are 17 residues in the CDR3.

The chain uses TRBV27 and TRBJ1-4; TRBD1 agrees at 7 bases. This CDR3 is 13 amino acids long. Unmatched junction bases numbered 4, after V lost 6 bases and J lost 6 bases. CDR1 MNHEY and CDR2 SMNVEV come from the germline V gene (reference sequence). The CDR3 here is CASSDGTDEKLFF. CDR3 bases: TGTGCCAGCAGCGATGGGACAGATGAAAAACTGTTTTTT.

A note on this clonotype: A read error is possible here, since a much larger clone lies one base away. The chain employs TRBV7-2 and TRBJ2-7; 13 bases agree with TRBD2. This CDR3 has 15 residues. CDR1 and CDR2 from the germline V gene are SGHTA and FQGNSA. CDR3: CVSSLGLAGVDEQYF. The CDR3 DNA is TGTGTCAGCAGCTTAGGACTAGCGGGAGTCGACGAGCAGTACTTC.

This clonotype has just a few counts. The CDR3 bases are TGTGCCAGCAGTTCATACAGCTCCTACGAGCAGTACTTC. Amino acid sequence: CASSSYSSYEQYF. The chain is built from TRBV12-3 or TRBV12-4 and TRBJ2-7; D unclear. V lost 4 bases to trimming and J lost 0 bases, with 7 bases between them. The CDR3 length is 13 residues.